This passage covers 31 T cell receptor beta chains from one sample sequenced in a study of T cells in Graves' hyperthyroidism and ophthalmopathy (dated by TCRdb to between 2017 and 2020). Library preparation used multiplex PCR. Sequencing was carried out with an Illumina HiSeq 2000. Amplification of TCR beta CDR3 regions was carried out from RNA transcripts. For the first round of RT-PCR on the TCR CDR3, the HTBI primer set was used together with the Qiagen OneStep RT-PCR kit. The public reads were run again by TCRdb, first through fastp at Q25 and then through MiXCR, and only productive beta chains were kept. CDR3 protein duplicates are merged, each entry listing the most common genes and DNA. The sample contains some 460,000 distinct CDR3 sequences, 15% to 18% of them found a single time. The leading ten clones occupy 7.7% of the sample. Input material: blood. The receptors stem from a woman aged 18-30 years with Graves' hyperthyroidism.

This clonotype was seen a handful of times. In nucleotides, the CDR3 is TGCAGGCCCGGGGAGGGACAGGACTACACCTTC. The encoded protein is CRPGEGQDYTF. The chain couples TRBV20-1 to TRBJ1-2; 8 nucleotides line up with TRBD1. Per germline, CDR1 DFQATT and CDR2 SNEGSKA (reference sequence). The CDR3 sequence is 11 residues long.

This clonotype was recorded many times. The chain carries TRBV6-1 and TRBJ1-6; D is possibly TRBD1 (5 bases). CDR1 and CDR2 from the germline V gene are MNHNS and SASEGT. The CDR3 is 16 residues long. Trimming took 0 bases from V and 4 from J, leaving 10 bases between them. The CDR3 sequence: CASSEAGTLYNSPLHF. As DNA, the CDR3 is TGTGCCAGCAGTGAAGCGGGGACGCTGTATAATTCACCCCTCCACTTT.

This clonotype was detected many times. The gene calls are TRBV9 and TRBJ1-2; 7 nucleotides agree with TRBD1. J lost 3 bases, V lost 1 base, and 0 bases had no gene match. This CDR3 has 13 amino acids. Germline-derived CDR1 and CDR2 are SGDLS and YYNGEE. This CDR3 reads CASSVTGDYGYTF. CDR3 nucleotide sequence: TGTGCCAGCAGCGTAACAGGGGACTATGGCTACACCTTC. Complete variable domain (other parts from reference TRBV9 and TRBJ1-2): DSGVTQTPKHLITATGQRVTLRCSPRSGDLSVYWYQQSLDQGLQFLIQYYNGEERAKGNILERFSAQQFPDLHSELNLSSLELGDSALYFCASSVTGDYGYTFGSGTRLTVV.

This clonotype was counted ten times or more. The genes are TRBV7-3 and TRBJ2-3; possible D gene TRBD1, 5 bases. The CDR3 sequence is 14 residues long. V gave up 4 bases and J gave up 3 bases, with 11 bases separating them. The germline V gene encodes CDR1 SGHTA and CDR2 FQGTGA. The CDR3 DNA reads as TGTGCCAGCAGCTCTGGGGCGAATACAGATACGCAGTATTTT. It translates to CASSSGANTDTQYF. The complete variable domain, with remaining parts taken from reference TRBV7-3 and TRBJ2-3, reads GAGVSQTPSNKVTEKGKYVELRCDPISGHTALYWYRQSLGQGPEFLIYFQGTGAADDSGLPNDRFFAVRPEGSVSTLKIQRTERGDSAVYLCASSSGANTDTQYFGPGTRLTVL.

This clonotype was recorded at least ten times. The chain has TRBV6-1 and TRBJ2-7; no definite D call. The CDR3 is 13 amino acids. Trimming took off 5 bases at V and 3 bases at J, with 11 bases between the two ends. CDR1 and CDR2 from the germline V gene are MNHNS and SASEGT. CDR3 bases: TGTGCCAGCAGTAAGGGTTACATCTACGAGCAGTACTTC. Translated, it gives CASSKGYIYEQYF.

This clonotype has a count of ten or more. V gene TRBV11-1 combines with J gene TRBJ1-3; D is undetermined. Germline V lookup: CDR1 SGHAT, CDR2 FQDESV (reference sequence). V was trimmed by 3 bases and J by 1 base, leaving 10 bases between them. The CDR3 is 15 amino acids. The CDR3 sequence is CASSFADTSGNTIYF. The CDR3 DNA is TGTGCCAGCAGCTTCGCTGACACATCTGGAAACACCATATATTTT.

This chain connects TRBV7-3 to TRBJ2-1, with 9 bases aligning to TRBD2. Germline CDR1 SGHTA, CDR2 FQGTGA. The CDR3 covers 18 residues. V lost 1 base to trimming and J lost 2 bases; unmatched junction nucleotides: 9. The CDR3 region is CASSLMLAGWGAYNEQFF. CDR3 nucleotide sequence: TGTGCCAGCAGCTTAATGCTAGCGGGGTGGGGAGCCTACAATGAGCAGTTCTTC.

This clonotype was detected ten times or more. J is TRBJ2-7 and V is TRBV6-1, with 9 bases matching TRBD1. Germline CDR1 is MNHNS and CDR2 is SASEGT. V lost 7 bases and J lost 2; bases outside the gene matches: 9. The CDR3 extends over 15 amino acids. For the CDR3, the DNA is TGTGCCAGCACCTTAAGGGGGACAGGGCCCTACGAGCAGTACTTC. This translates into CASTLRGTGPYEQYF.

This clonotype occurred a few times. One end of the junction does not line up with germline, which may come from a read error. Here the CDR3 reads CGARDKAGPFGISPLHF. As DNA, the CDR3 is TGCGGTGCTAGAGATAAGGCAGGGCCCTTCGGAATTTCACCCCTCCACTTT. This chain joins TRBV20-1 and TRBJ1-6, with D perhaps matching TRBD1 (5 bases). The CDR3 is made up of 17 amino acids. The germline gives CDR1 DFQATT, CDR2 SNEGSKA (reference sequence).

To note about this clonotype: A read error is possible here, since a much larger clone lies one base away. This chain links TRBV6-2 or TRBV6-3 with TRBJ1-2, with D unclear. The germline V gene encodes CDR1 MNHEY and CDR2 SVGEGT. The CDR3 extends over 17 amino acids. V lost 5 bases and J lost 7, with 26 bases in between. The CDR3 DNA reads TGTGCCAGCAGTGTTGAGGGTTGGGGTTCTCTCGGTCCTGGCTACACCTTC. Translating it yields CASSVEGWGSLGPGYTF.

Many counts were recorded for this clonotype. This chain links TRBV20-1 with TRBJ2-7; D is uncertain. The CDR3 spans 14 residues. Germline assignment: CDR1 DFQATT and CDR2 SNEGSKA (reference sequence). Trimming left V 0 bases short and J 3 bases short, with 12 bases between. The CDR3: CSARDLKSSYEQYF. CDR3 in DNA: TGCAGTGCTAGAGATTTAAAGAGCAGCTACGAGCAGTACTTC.

This clonotype was picked up a small number of times. The chain joins TRBV5-1 to TRBJ2-1; no clear D. Germline values: CDR1 SGHRS, CDR2 YFSETQ. The ends were cut back, 4 bases at V and 10 bases at J, with 9 bases in the middle. The CDR3 has 11 residues. The CDR3 DNA reads as TGCGCCAGCAGCGAACCCGGAGAGCAGTTCTTC. It translates to CASSEPGEQFF.

This clonotype was counted at least ten times. The rearrangement links TRBV20-1 to TRBJ2-1, with 14 bases lining up with TRBD2. The CDR3 has 17 amino acids. The junction had 10 bases not matched to a gene; V was cut back by 8 bases and J by 1 base. CDR1 DFQATT and CDR2 SNEGSKA come from the germline V gene (reference sequence). The CDR3, as DNA: TGCAGTCTACACGGGACTAGCGGGAGTCGGTCCTACAATGAGCAGTTCTTC. Its translation is CSLHGTSGSRSYNEQFF.

This clonotype appeared a few times. This may be a read error, as it is one base from a much larger clone. This CDR3 is CVWSTDGEAFF. CDR3 sequence (DNA): TGTGTCTGGAGTACTGACGGTGAAGCTTTCTTT. The chain combines TRBV30 with TRBJ1-1; D ambiguous. The CDR3 spans 11 residues. Germline lookup yields CDR1 GTSNPN and CDR2 SVGIG (reference sequence).

The V call is TRBV19, the J call TRBJ1-2, with D possibly matching TRBD1 (6 bases). The CDR3 contains 14 residues. V lost 5 bases to trimming and J lost 8 bases, with 18 bases between them. CDR1 and CDR2 (germline): LNHDA, SQIVND (reference sequence). CDR3: CASSPLKQGRGYTF. DNA for the CDR3: TGTGCCAGTAGTCCCCTCAAACAGGGAAGGGGCTACACCTTC.

The V gene is TRBV29-1, the J gene TRBJ2-1; 10 nucleotides line up with TRBD2. This CDR3 has 19 amino acids. Looked up from germline, CDR1 is SQVTM and CDR2 is ANQGSEA. V shed 1 base and J 2 bases; nucleotides not matched to a gene: 14. The CDR3 sequence: CSVEAPDRELAGPYNEQFF. Here the CDR3 DNA reads TGCAGCGTTGAAGCCCCGGACAGGGAACTAGCGGGACCCTACAATGAGCAGTTCTTC.

This clonotype was detected many times. The gene calls are TRBV27 and TRBJ2-5; maybe TRBD2 (6 bases). This CDR3 has 15 amino acids. Between the trimmed V and J ends, which lost 4 bases and 2 bases, there was a span of 14 bases. Germline CDR1 is MNHEY and CDR2 is SMNVEV (reference sequence). This CDR3 is CASSSGVAVQETQYF. CDR3 sequence (DNA): TGTGCCAGCAGTTCGGGGGTCGCTGTACAAGAGACCCAGTACTTC.

This chain connects TRBV6-2 or TRBV6-3 to TRBJ1-4, with TRBD1 identical over 7 bases. The V gene's germline CDR1 is MNHEY and CDR2 SVGEGT. V dropped 6 bases and J dropped 5; count of bases not matched to a gene: 6. The CDR3 is made up of 14 amino acids. CDR3 nucleotide sequence: TGTGCCAGCAGACGACAGGGTCGAAATGAAAAACTGTTTTTT. Encoded protein: CASRRQGRNEKLFF.

Only a few counts were recorded for this clonotype. V usage is TRBV5-5 and J usage is TRBJ2-7; D is possibly TRBD1 (6 bases). CDR1 is SGHKS and CDR2 is YYEKEE in the germline V gene (reference sequence). Trimming removed 4 bases at V and 6 bases at J, with 17 bases between. CDR3 length: 14 residues. The CDR3 loop is CASSADRPRGEQYF. DNA for the CDR3: TGTGCCAGCAGCGCTGACAGGCCTAGGGGCGAGCAGTACTTC.

V gene TRBV5-5 combines with J gene TRBJ1-6; 8 bases are a match to TRBD1. Germline V gene sequence: CDR1 SGHKS, CDR2 YYEKEE (reference sequence). This CDR3 spans 17 amino acids. After removal of 0 bases from V and 0 bases from J, the junction contained 2 bases not matched to a gene. CDR3: CASSLGTGSSYNSPLHF. The CDR3 nucleotides are TGTGCCAGCAGCTTGGGGACAGGGAGCTCCTATAATTCACCCCTCCACTTT.

There are many counts of this clonotype. The gene calls are TRBV20-1 and TRBJ2-3, with D perhaps TRBD1 or TRBD2 (5 bases each). The CDR3 is 16 residues long. Per the germline V gene, CDR1 is DFQATT and CDR2 is SNEGSKA (reference sequence). The V gene lost 0 bases and the J gene lost 2 bases, with 15 bases spanning the gap. The CDR3 protein is CSARDLGWGTTDTQYF. The DNA for the CDR3 is TGCAGTGCTAGAGATCTCGGGTGGGGGACCACAGATACGCAGTATTTT.

The V and J genes are TRBV10-3 and TRBJ2-7; no clear D gene. Trimming shortened V by 2 bases and J by 2 bases, and 10 bases separated the two germline ends. CDR3 length: 14 amino acids. CDR1 is ENHRY, CDR2 SYGVKD, per germline. CDR3 protein: CAISEGEGPYEQYF. In DNA form, the CDR3 reads TGTGCCATCAGTGAGGGGGAAGGGCCCTACGAGCAGTACTTC.

This clonotype was detected only a few times. A much more abundant neighbour one base away suggests this may be a read error. Because the CDR3 is missing its conserved closing phenylalanine or tryptophan, this is likely a read error. The chain carries TRBV6-2 or TRBV6-3 and TRBJ2-6, with 7 bases identical to TRBD1. Germline V lookup: CDR1 MNHEY, CDR2 SVGEGT. This CDR3 is built from 19 residues. V shed 8 bases and J 0 bases; nucleotides not matched to a gene: 16. CDR3 in DNA: TGTGCCAGCTCCCCACCGGGGACAGTCGCTAGCTCTGGGGCCAACGTCCTGACTCTC. Amino acid sequence: CASSPPGTVASSGANVLTL.

There are many counts of this clonotype. The chain uses TRBV18 and TRBJ1-5; 10 bases are shared with TRBD1. Germline trimming cut 3 bases from V and 7 bases from J; bases unmatched to any gene: 12. This CDR3 region has 17 residues. Germline values: CDR1 KGHSH, CDR2 LQKENI. CDR3 region: CASSPQVGTGDEQPQHF. In nucleotides, the CDR3 is TGTGCCAGCTCACCCCAAGTCGGGACAGGGGACGAACAGCCCCAGCATTTT.

This clonotype appeared many times. The genes are TRBV30 and TRBJ2-6; 12 nucleotides line up with TRBD1. Germline V gene lookup returns CDR1 GTSNPN and CDR2 SVGIG (reference sequence). Trimming at V came to 3 bases and at J to 4 bases, leaving 4 bases not matched to a gene. The CDR3 length is 16 residues. The CDR3 DNA sequence: TGTGCCTGGAGGGGACAGGGGGCGCAAGGGGCCAACGTCCTGACTTTC. It translates to CAWRGQGAQGANVLTF.

This clonotype has a count of ten or more. The rearrangement links TRBV12-3 or TRBV12-4 to TRBJ1-6; D remains unclear. This CDR3 spans 14 amino acids. V was trimmed by 5 bases and J by 2 bases, leaving 7 bases between them. In DNA form, the CDR3 reads TGTGCCAGCAGTCCCGGGACCTATAATTCACCCCTCCACTTT. Protein sequence: CASSPGTYNSPLHF.

The chain joins TRBV3-1 to TRBJ2-1; 8 positions match TRBD2. This CDR3 comprises 18 residues. V shed 0 bases, J shed 4 bases, and the junction held 11 bases outside the gene matches. Per the germline V gene, CDR1 is LGHDT and CDR2 is YNNKEL (reference sequence). The CDR3 DNA reads as TGTGCCAGCAGCCAAGATAGAGGGAACGGGGGGGCTTACAATGAGCAGTTCTTC. Translation gives CASSQDRGNGGAYNEQFF.

This clonotype was picked up many times. The V and J genes are TRBV30 and TRBJ1-2; the D gene is possibly TRBD1 (6 bases). This CDR3 is 14 amino acids long. CDR1 is GTSNPN, CDR2 SVGIG, per germline (reference sequence). Trimming took off 1 base at V and 8 bases at J, with 17 bases between the two ends. CDR3 region: CAWSAKQGSRGYTF. In nucleotides, the CDR3 is TGTGCCTGGAGTGCCAAACAGGGATCAAGAGGCTACACCTTC. The variable domain in full, completed from reference TRBV30 and TRBJ1-2, reads SQTIHQWPATLVQPVGSPLSLECTVEGTSNPNLYWYRQAAGRGLQLLFYSVGIGQISSEVPQNLSASRPQDRQFILSSKKLLLSDSGFYLCAWSAKQGSRGYTFGSGTRLTVV.

In this sample, this clonotype turned up many times. This rearrangement joins TRBV20-1 to TRBJ2-1; D is unresolved. Germline V CDR1 and CDR2: DFQATT, SNEGSKA (reference sequence). CDR3 size: 12 residues. Trimming took 3 bases from V and 3 from J, leaving 6 bases between them. CDR3 residues: CSASGLYNEQFF. The CDR3 nucleotides read TGCAGTGCTAGTGGTCTCTACAATGAGCAGTTCTTC.

The rearrangement links TRBV5-1 to TRBJ1-1, with 9 nucleotides matching TRBD1. CDR3 length: 15 residues. The germline CDR1 and CDR2 sequences are SGHRS and YFSETQ. V trimming: 0 bases; J trimming: 1 base; junction bases outside the gene matches: 1. The CDR3 nucleotides are TGCGCCAGCAGCTTGGGGACAGGGGAGAACACTGAAGCTTTCTTT. The encoded protein is CASSLGTGENTEAFF.

This clonotype was seen at least ten times. The V gene is TRBV6-1, the J gene TRBJ2-7; 8 positions agree with TRBD1. Trimming removed 5 bases from V and 3 bases from J; junction bases left unmatched: 3. Germline V gene lookup returns CDR1 MNHNS and CDR2 SASEGT. The CDR3 consists of 13 residues. The CDR3 reads CASSWTGLYEQYF. CDR3 sequence (DNA): TGTGCCAGCAGTTGGACAGGGCTCTACGAGCAGTACTTC.